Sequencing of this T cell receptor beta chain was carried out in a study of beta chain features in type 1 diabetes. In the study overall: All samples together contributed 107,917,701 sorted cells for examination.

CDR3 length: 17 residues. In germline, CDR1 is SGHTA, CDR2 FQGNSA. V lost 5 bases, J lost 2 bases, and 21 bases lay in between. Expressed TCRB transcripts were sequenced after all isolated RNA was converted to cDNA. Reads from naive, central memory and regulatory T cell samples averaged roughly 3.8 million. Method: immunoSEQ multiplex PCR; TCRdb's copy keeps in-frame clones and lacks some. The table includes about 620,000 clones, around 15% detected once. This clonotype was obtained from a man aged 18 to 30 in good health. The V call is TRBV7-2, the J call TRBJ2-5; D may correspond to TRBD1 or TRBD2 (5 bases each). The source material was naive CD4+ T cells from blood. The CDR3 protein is CASSLRQRGGDQETQYF. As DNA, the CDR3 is TGTGCCAGCAGCCTACGACAGAGGGGTGGCGATCAAGAGACCCAGTACTTC.